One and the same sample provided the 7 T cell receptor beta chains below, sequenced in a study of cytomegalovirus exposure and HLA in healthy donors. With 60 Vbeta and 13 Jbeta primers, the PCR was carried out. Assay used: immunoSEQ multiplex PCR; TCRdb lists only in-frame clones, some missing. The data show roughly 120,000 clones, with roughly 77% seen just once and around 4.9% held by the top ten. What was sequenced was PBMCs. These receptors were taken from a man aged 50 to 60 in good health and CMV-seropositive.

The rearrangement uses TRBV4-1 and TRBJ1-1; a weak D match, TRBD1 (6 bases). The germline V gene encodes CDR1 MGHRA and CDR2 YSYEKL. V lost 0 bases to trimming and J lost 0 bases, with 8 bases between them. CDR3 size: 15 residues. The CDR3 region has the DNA TGCGCCAGCAGCCAAGACCGGACAGTGAACACTGAAGCTTTCTTT. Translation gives CASSQDRTVNTEAFF.

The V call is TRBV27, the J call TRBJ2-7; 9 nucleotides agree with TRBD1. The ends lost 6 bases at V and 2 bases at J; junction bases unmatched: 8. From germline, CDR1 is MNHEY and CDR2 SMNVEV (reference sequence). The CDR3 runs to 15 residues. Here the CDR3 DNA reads TGTGCCAGCAGGCTAGACAGGGGGATAGCCTACGAGCAGTACTTC. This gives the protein CASRLDRGIAYEQYF.

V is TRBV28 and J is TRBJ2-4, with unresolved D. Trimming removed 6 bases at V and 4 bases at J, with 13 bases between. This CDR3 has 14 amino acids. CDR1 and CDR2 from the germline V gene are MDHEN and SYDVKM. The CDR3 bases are TGTGCCAGCAGGGCCAGTGATGTAAAAAACATTCAGTACTTC. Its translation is CASRASDVKNIQYF. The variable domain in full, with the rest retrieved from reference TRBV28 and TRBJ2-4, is DVKVTQSSRYLVKRTGEKVFLECVQDMDHENMFWYRQDPGLGLRLIYFSYDVKMKEKGDIPEGYSVSREKKERFSLILESASTNQTSMYLCASRASDVKNIQYFGAGTRLSVL.

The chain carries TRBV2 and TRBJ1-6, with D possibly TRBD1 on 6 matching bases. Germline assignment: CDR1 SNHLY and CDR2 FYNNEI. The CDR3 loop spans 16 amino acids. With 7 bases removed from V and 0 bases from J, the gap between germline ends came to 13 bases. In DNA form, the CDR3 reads TGTGCCAGCACCCAAGGGGGGGGCTCCTATAATTCACCCCTCCACTTT. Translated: CASTQGGGSYNSPLHF. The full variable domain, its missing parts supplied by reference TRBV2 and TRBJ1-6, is EPEVTQTPSHQVTQMGQEVILRCVPISNHLYFYWYRQILGQKVEFLVSFYNNEISEKSEIFDDQFSVERPDGSNFTLKIRSTKLEDSAMYFCASTQGGGSYNSPLHFGNGTRLTVT.

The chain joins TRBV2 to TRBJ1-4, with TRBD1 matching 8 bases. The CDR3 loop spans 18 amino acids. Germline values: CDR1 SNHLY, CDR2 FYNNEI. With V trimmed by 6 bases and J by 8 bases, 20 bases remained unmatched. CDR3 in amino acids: CASRLRAGGSGPGEKLFF. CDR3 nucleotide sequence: TGTGCCAGCAGGCTTAGAGCAGGGGGCTCCGGCCCTGGGGAAAAACTGTTTTTT. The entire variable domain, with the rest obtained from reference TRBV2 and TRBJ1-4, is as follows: EPEVTQTPSHQVTQMGQEVILRCVPISNHLYFYWYRQILGQKVEFLVSFYNNEISEKSEIFDDQFSVERPDGSNFTLKIRSTKLEDSAMYFCASRLRAGGSGPGEKLFFGSGTQLSVL.

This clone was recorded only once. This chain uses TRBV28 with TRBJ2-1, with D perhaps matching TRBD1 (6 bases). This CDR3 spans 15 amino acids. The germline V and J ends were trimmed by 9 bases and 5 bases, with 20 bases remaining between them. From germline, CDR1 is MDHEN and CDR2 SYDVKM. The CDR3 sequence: CASTNTGTFNNEQFF. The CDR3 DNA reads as TGTGCCAGTACTAATACCGGGACATTTAACAATGAGCAGTTCTTC.

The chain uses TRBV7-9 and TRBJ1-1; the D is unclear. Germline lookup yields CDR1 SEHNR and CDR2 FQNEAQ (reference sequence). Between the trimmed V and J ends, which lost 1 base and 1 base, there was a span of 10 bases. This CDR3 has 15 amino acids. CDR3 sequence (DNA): TGTGCCAGCAGCTTAGAATTCCGGGGGAACACTGAAGCTTTCTTT. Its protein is CASSLEFRGNTEAFF.